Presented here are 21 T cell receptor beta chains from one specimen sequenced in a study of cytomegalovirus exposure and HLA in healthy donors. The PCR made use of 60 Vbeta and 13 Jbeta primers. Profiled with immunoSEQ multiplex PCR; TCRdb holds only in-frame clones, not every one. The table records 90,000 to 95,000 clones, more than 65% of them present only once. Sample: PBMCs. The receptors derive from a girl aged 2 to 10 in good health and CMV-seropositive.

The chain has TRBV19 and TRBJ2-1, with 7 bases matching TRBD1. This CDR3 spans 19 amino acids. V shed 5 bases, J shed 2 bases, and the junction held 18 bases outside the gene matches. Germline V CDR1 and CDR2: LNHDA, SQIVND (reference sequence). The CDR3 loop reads CASSSYVPGQIWAYNEQFF. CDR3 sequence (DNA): TGTGCCAGTAGTTCCTACGTCCCGGGACAGATATGGGCCTACAATGAGCAGTTCTTC.

CDR3 sequence: CASSWEGVVYTEAFF. In nucleotides, the CDR3 is TGTGCCAGCTCATGGGAGGGGGTAGTATACACTGAAGCTTTCTTT. V gene TRBV18 combines with J gene TRBJ1-1; D is perhaps TRBD1 (6 bases). The length of the CDR3 is 15 residues. The germline V gene encodes CDR1 KGHSH and CDR2 LQKENI. V lost 5 bases to trimming and J lost 3 bases, with 16 bases between them.

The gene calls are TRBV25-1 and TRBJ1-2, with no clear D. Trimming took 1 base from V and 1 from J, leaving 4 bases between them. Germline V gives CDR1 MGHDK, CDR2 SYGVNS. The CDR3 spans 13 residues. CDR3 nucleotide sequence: TGTGCCAGCAGTGAATCGGGTAACTATGGCTACACCTTC. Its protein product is CASSESGNYGYTF.

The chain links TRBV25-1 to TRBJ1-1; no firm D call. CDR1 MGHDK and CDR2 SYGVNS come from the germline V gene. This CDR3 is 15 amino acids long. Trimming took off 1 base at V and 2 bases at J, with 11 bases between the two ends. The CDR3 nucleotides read TGTGCCAGCAGTGAATGGGCCGGTGTTAACACTGAAGCTTTCTTT. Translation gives CASSEWAGVNTEAFF. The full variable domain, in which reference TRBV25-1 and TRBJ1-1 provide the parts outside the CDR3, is EADIYQTPRYLVIGTGKKITLECSQTMGHDKMYWYQQDPGMELHLIHYSYGVNSTEKGDLSSESTVSRIRTEHFPLTLESARPSHTSQYLCASSEWAGVNTEAFFGQGTRLTVV.

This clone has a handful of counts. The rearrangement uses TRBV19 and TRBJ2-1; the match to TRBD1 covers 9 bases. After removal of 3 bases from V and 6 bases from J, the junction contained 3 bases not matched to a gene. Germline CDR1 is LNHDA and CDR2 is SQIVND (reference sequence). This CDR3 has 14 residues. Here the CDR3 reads CASSMDRGSNEQFF. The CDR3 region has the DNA TGTGCCAGTAGTATGGACAGGGGCTCCAATGAGCAGTTCTTC.

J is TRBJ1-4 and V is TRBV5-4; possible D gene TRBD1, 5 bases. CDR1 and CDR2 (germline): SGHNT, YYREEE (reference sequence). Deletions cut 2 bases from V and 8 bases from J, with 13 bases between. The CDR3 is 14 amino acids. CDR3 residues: CASSFQGGDEKLFF. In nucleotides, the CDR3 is TGTGCCAGCAGCTTCCAGGGAGGAGACGAAAAACTGTTTTTT.

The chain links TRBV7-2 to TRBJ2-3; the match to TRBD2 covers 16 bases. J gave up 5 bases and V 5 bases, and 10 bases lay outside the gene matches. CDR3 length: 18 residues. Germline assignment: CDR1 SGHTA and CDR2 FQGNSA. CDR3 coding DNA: TGTGCCAGCAGCACTGGGACTAGCGGGAGGGCCCTCGTAGATACGCAGTATTTT. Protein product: CASSTGTSGRALVDTQYF.

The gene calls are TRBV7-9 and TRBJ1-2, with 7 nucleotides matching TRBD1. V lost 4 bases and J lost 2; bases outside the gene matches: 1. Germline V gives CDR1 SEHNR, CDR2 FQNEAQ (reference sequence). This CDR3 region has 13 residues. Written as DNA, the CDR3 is TGTGCCAGCAGCTCACAGGGGAACTATGGCTACACCTTC. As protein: CASSSQGNYGYTF.

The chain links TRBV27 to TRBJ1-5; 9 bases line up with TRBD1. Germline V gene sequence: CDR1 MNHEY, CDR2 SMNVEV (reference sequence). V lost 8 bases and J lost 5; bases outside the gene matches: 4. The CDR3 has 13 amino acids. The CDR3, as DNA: TGTGCCAGCGGGGACAGGGACTATCAGCCCCAGCATTTT. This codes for CASGDRDYQPQHF.

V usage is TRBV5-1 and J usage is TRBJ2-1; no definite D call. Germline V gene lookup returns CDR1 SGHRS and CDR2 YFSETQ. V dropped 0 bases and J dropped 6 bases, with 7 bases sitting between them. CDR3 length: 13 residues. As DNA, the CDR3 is TGCGCCAGCAGCTTGGGCGAGGTCAATGAGCAGTTCTTC. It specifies CASSLGEVNEQFF.

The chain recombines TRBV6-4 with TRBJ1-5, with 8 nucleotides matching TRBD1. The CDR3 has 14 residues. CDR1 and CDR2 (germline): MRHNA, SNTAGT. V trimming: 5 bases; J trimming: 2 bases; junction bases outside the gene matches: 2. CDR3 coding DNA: TGTGCCAGCAGTCTGACAGGGGGCAATCAGCCCCAGCATTTT. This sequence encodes CASSLTGGNQPQHF.

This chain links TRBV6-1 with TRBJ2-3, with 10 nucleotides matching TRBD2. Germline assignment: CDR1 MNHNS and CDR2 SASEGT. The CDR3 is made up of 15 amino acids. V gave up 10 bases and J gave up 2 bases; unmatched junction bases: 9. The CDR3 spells CATHLAGGHTDTQYF. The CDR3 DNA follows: TGTGCCACCCACTTAGCGGGAGGCCACACAGATACGCAGTATTTT.

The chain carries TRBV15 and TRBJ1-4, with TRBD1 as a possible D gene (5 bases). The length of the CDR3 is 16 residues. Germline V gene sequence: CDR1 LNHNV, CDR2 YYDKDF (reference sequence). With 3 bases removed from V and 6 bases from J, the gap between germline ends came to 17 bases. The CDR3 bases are TGTGCCACCAGCAGCCCCCCAGGAGGGGAGGATGAAAAACTGTTTTTT. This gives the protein CATSSPPGGEDEKLFF.

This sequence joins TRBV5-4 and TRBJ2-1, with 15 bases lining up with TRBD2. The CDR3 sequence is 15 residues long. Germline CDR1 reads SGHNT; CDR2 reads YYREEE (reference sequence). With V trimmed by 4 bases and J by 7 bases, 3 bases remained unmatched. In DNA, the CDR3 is TGTGCCAGCAGCGCCGGGACTAGCGGGGGGAATGAGCAGTTCTTC. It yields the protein CASSAGTSGGNEQFF.

CDR3 nucleotides: TGTGCCTGGGGAAGACGGGACTCTGGGGCCAACGTCCTGACTTTC. Its protein is CAWGRRDSGANVLTF. V and J are TRBV30 and TRBJ2-6; tentatively, D is TRBD2 (5 bases). The CDR3 sequence is 15 residues long. Trimming left V 5 bases short and J 0 bases short, with 11 bases between. From germline, CDR1 is GTSNPN and CDR2 SVGIG (reference sequence).

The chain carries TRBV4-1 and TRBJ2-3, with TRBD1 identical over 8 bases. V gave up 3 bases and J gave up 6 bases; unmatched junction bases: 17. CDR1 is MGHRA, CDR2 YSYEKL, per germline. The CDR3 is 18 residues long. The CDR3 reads CASSHLPVGTGSLDTQYF. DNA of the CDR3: TGCGCCAGCAGCCATCTCCCGGTCGGGACAGGTTCGTTGGATACGCAGTATTTT.

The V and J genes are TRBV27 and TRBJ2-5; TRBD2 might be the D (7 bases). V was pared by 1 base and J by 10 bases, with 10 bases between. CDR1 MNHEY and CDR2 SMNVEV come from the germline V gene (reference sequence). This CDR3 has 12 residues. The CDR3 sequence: CASSLLGGVQYF. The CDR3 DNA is TGTGCCAGCAGTTTATTAGGGGGGGTCCAGTACTTC.

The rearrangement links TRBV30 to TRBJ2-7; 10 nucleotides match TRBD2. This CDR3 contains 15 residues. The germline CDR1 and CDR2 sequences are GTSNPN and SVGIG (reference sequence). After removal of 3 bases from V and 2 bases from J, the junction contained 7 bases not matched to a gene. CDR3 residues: CAWRTRSGRTYEQYF. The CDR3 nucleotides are TGTGCCTGGAGGACGCGTAGCGGGAGGACCTACGAGCAGTACTTC.

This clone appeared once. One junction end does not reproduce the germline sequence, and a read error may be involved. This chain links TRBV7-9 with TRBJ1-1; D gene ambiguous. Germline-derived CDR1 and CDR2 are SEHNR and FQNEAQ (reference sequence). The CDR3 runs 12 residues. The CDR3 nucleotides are TGTTCCAGCAGCCCCTGGGCCACTGAAGCTTTCTTT. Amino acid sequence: CSSSPWATEAFF.

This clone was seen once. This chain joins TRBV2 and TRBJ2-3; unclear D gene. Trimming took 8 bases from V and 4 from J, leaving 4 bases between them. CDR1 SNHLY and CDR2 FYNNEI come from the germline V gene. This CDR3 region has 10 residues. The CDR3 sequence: CASGPDTQYF. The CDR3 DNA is TGTGCCAGCGGGCCAGATACGCAGTATTTT. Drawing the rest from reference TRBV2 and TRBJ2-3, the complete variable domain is EPEVTQTPSHQVTQMGQEVILRCVPISNHLYFYWYRQILGQKVEFLVSFYNNEISEKSEIFDDQFSVERPDGSNFTLKIRSTKLEDSAMYFCASGPDTQYFGPGTRLTVL.

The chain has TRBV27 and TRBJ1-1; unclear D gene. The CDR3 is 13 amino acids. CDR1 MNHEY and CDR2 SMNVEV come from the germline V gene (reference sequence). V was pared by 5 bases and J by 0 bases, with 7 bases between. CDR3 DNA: TGTGCCAGCAGTCCTAGACTGAACACTGAAGCTTTCTTT. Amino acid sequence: CASSPRLNTEAFF.